The next 27 T cell receptor beta chains were all read from a single sample in a study of cytomegalovirus exposure and HLA in healthy donors. The PCR made use of 60 Vbeta and 13 Jbeta primers. Some clones are missing from TCRdb's copy, which holds only in-frame ones; the method was immunoSEQ multiplex PCR. The sample includes 150,000 to 200,000 clones, about 62% of them seen just once. Material: PBMCs. These receptors originate from a man aged 40-55 years in good health and CMV-seronegative.

The chain is built from TRBV29-1 and TRBJ1-1; D not resolved. V lost 3 bases to trimming and J lost 0 bases, with 8 bases between them. Germline CDR1 is SQVTM and CDR2 is ANQGSEA. CDR3 length equals 13 residues. CDR3 sequence reads: CSVDPTMNTEAFF. The DNA of the CDR3 is TGCAGCGTTGATCCGACAATGAACACTGAAGCTTTCTTT.

This clone was recorded a few times. V gene TRBV27 combines with J gene TRBJ2-1; TRBD2 might be the D (5 bases). CDR1 and CDR2 (germline): MNHEY, SMNVEV (reference sequence). The CDR3 consists of 16 residues. The germline V and J ends were trimmed by 5 bases and 2 bases, with 16 bases remaining between them. The CDR3 reads CASSPPPAGPYNEQFF. The CDR3 DNA follows: TGTGCCAGCAGTCCCCCGCCGGCGGGCCCCTACAATGAGCAGTTCTTC.

This clone occurred a few times. In nucleotides, the CDR3 is TGTGCCAGCAGCCAGGGACAGTATCAGCCCCAGCATTTT. This encodes CASSQGQYQPQHF. V and J are TRBV7-2 and TRBJ1-5; TRBD1 aligns across 7 bases. Germline CDR1 is SGHTA and CDR2 is FQGNSA. V shed 5 bases, J shed 5 bases, and the junction held 3 bases outside the gene matches. The CDR3 is 13 amino acids.

This chain links TRBV9 with TRBJ2-3; weak D call: TRBD2 (5 bases). Trimming removed 2 bases at V and 2 bases at J, with 6 bases between. This CDR3 contains 13 residues. Germline V gene sequence: CDR1 SGDLS, CDR2 YYNGEE. Written as DNA, the CDR3 is TGTGCCAGCAGCGTCGGGGACACAGATACGCAGTATTTT. Translating it yields CASSVGDTDTQYF.

The genes are TRBV7-4 and TRBJ2-7; tentatively, D is TRBD2 (5 bases). V lost 2 bases and J 2 bases, leaving 10 bases between the germline ends. The CDR3 runs to 14 residues. Germline values: CDR1 SGHVT, CDR2 SQSDAQ. CDR3 amino acids: CASSLSPRAYEQYF. Written as DNA, the CDR3 is TGTGCCAGCAGCTTAAGTCCGAGGGCCTACGAGCAGTACTTC.

This clone appeared a few times. The chain is built from TRBV6-5 and TRBJ2-5; D ambiguous. The CDR3 totals 13 residues. Trimming removed 0 bases from V and 11 bases from J, with 13 bases in between. Germline loops: CDR1 MNHEY, CDR2 SVGAGI. CDR3 residues: CASSYSWFGEQYF. As DNA, the CDR3 is TGTGCCAGCAGTTACTCGTGGTTTGGTGAGCAGTACTTC.

This chain links TRBV2 with TRBJ2-5, with 13 bases lining up with TRBD2. Unmatched junction bases numbered 8, after V lost 5 bases and J lost 5 bases. This CDR3 comprises 16 residues. Germline-derived CDR1 and CDR2 are SNHLY and FYNNEI. The CDR3 coding sequence is TGTGCCAGCAGTCAAGGACTAGCGGGGGCACAGGAGACCCAGTACTTC. Translation: CASSQGLAGAQETQYF.

The chain has TRBV4-2 and TRBJ2-3; no clear D gene. The germline V gene encodes CDR1 LGHNA and CDR2 YNFKEQ. V was shortened by 2 bases and J by 5 bases, with 5 bases between the two germline ends. The CDR3 runs 12 residues. The CDR3, as DNA: TGTGCCAGCAGCCAATCGGGAGATACGCAGTATTTT. It translates to CASSQSGDTQYF.

This clone was seen only a few times. This chain uses TRBV5-4 with TRBJ1-2; TRBD1 matches at 9 bases. The CDR3 runs to 14 residues. CDR1 and CDR2 from the germline V gene are SGHNT and YYREEE (reference sequence). The junction had 9 bases not matched to a gene; V was cut back by 6 bases and J by 6 bases. The CDR3 loop is CASIKDRGIDGYTF. CDR3 sequence (DNA): TGTGCCAGCATCAAGGACAGGGGTATCGATGGCTACACCTTC.

This chain joins TRBV7-3 and TRBJ2-5, with 7 nucleotides matching TRBD2. CDR3 size: 13 residues. The germline gives CDR1 SGHTA, CDR2 FQGTGA. V lost 1 base and J lost 5; bases outside the gene matches: 1. CDR3 bases: TGTGCCAGCAGCTTAAGGGGGGGGGAGACCCAGTACTTC. Protein sequence: CASSLRGGETQYF.

This clone was picked up a small number of times. This chain links TRBV5-1 with TRBJ2-7, with 9 nucleotides matching TRBD1. The CDR3 totals 16 residues. V lost 0 bases and J lost 3; bases outside the gene matches: 7. Germline CDR1 reads SGHRS; CDR2 reads YFSETQ. The CDR3 here is CASSLALGQGLYEQYF. CDR3 DNA: TGCGCCAGCAGCTTGGCCTTGGGACAGGGTCTCTACGAGCAGTACTTC.

This CDR3 reads CASSLLPSGANVLTF. CDR3 coding DNA: TGTGCCAGCAGCCTACTGCCCTCTGGGGCCAACGTCCTGACTTTC. The chain is built from TRBV7-3 and TRBJ2-6; D uncertain. The CDR3 is 15 residues long. The V end was cut by 5 bases, the J end by 0 bases, with 8 bases between. Germline values: CDR1 SGHTA, CDR2 FQGTGA.

The rearrangement joins TRBV28 to TRBJ1-1; 9 bases match TRBD1. This CDR3 is 15 amino acids long. The junction had 6 bases not matched to a gene; V was cut back by 5 bases and J by 2 bases. Germline V gene data show CDR1 as MDHEN and CDR2 as SYDVKM. The CDR3 bases are TGTGCCAGCAGTACACCGGGACAGGGAAACACTGAAGCTTTCTTT. Amino acid sequence: CASSTPGQGNTEAFF.

The rearrangement joins TRBV4-3 to TRBJ2-1; TRBD1 is a possible D gene (5 bases). Germline V gene lookup returns CDR1 LGHNA and CDR2 YSLEER. Trimming left V 2 bases short and J 15 bases short, with 17 bases between. The CDR3 contains 13 residues. The CDR3 is CASSQTHGRDRFF. DNA of the CDR3: TGCGCCAGCAGCCAAACTCACGGCAGGGATCGGTTCTTC.

The chain joins TRBV18 to TRBJ1-1; 7 bases fit TRBD1. Germline V gene sequence: CDR1 KGHSH, CDR2 LQKENI. Trimming took 6 bases from V and 9 from J; bases not matched to a gene: 7. This CDR3 spans 12 amino acids. The CDR3 loop is CASSDDRDQAFF. In DNA form, the CDR3 reads TGTGCCAGCTCTGATGACAGGGACCAAGCTTTCTTT.

The chain joins TRBV6-4 to TRBJ2-3; 14 positions match TRBD2. The CDR3 runs 16 residues. Germline lookup yields CDR1 MRHNA and CDR2 SNTAGT. Trimming cost V 6 bases and J 5 bases; bases outside gene matches: 7. DNA for the CDR3: TGTGCCAGCAGCCTGACTAGCGGGAGGGCCGGAGATACGCAGTATTTT. Translation gives CASSLTSGRAGDTQYF.

The rearrangement joins TRBV7-2 to TRBJ1-2; 7 bases agree with TRBD1. CDR1 and CDR2 (germline): SGHTA, FQGNSA. This CDR3 comprises 14 residues. V shed 8 bases and J 5 bases; nucleotides not matched to a gene: 11. The CDR3 DNA follows: TGTGCCAGCCGCTCAGGAGGGGGCGCGTATGGCTACACCTTC. Protein sequence: CASRSGGGAYGYTF.

V is TRBV7-2 and J is TRBJ2-7; 9 nucleotides agree with TRBD2. The CDR3 is 15 residues long. The J segment lost 7 bases and the V segment lost 3 bases, leaving 10 bases of the junction unmatched. Germline loops: CDR1 SGHTA, CDR2 FQGNSA. Written as DNA, the CDR3 is TGTGCCAGCAGCTTTAATCGGCTAGCGGGAAGGGAGCAGTACTTC. As protein: CASSFNRLAGREQYF. Complete variable domain (other parts from reference TRBV7-2 and TRBJ2-7): GAGVSQSPSNKVTEKGKDVELRCDPISGHTALYWYRQSLGQGLEFLIYFQGNSAPDKSGLPSDRFSAERTGGSVSTLTIQRTQQEDSAVYLCASSFNRLAGREQYFGPGTRLTVT.

This sequence joins TRBV25-1 and TRBJ1-3; D uncertain. The CDR3 contains 13 residues. Germline V gene lookup returns CDR1 MGHDK and CDR2 SYGVNS. Deletions cut 0 bases from V and 3 bases from J, with 3 bases between. The CDR3 protein is CASSEYHGNTIYF. Here the CDR3 DNA reads TGTGCCAGCAGTGAATACCATGGAAACACCATATATTTT.

The chain joins TRBV14 to TRBJ1-1, with 7 positions matching TRBD1. Trimming removed 4 bases from V and 5 bases from J; junction bases left unmatched: 7. The CDR3 spans 14 residues. CDR1 and CDR2 from the germline V gene are SGHDN and FVKESK. CDR3: CASSRPGQRTEAFF. Here the CDR3 DNA reads TGTGCCAGCAGCCGGCCGGGACAGAGGACTGAAGCTTTCTTT.

The rearrangement joins TRBV4-1 to TRBJ1-6, with D possibly being TRBD1 (6 bases). Germline lookup yields CDR1 MGHRA and CDR2 YSYEKL. The ends were cut back, 0 bases at V and 6 bases at J, with 9 bases in the middle. The length of the CDR3 is 15 residues. The CDR3 loop reads CASSQENRANSPLHF. The CDR3 DNA reads TGCGCCAGCAGCCAAGAGAACAGGGCTAATTCACCCCTCCACTTT.

This clone was seen only a few times. The rearrangement joins TRBV2 to TRBJ2-3; 7 nucleotides agree with TRBD1. V lost 10 bases and J lost 2; bases outside the gene matches: 21. Germline assignment: CDR1 SNHLY and CDR2 FYNNEI. The CDR3 spans 18 residues. This CDR3 is CATQGPIQSSAATDTQYF. The DNA for the CDR3 is TGTGCCACACAGGGGCCCATACAATCCTCGGCTGCCACAGATACGCAGTATTTT.

The chain recombines TRBV21-1 with TRBJ2-7; the table's D call, TRBD1, has no DNA check behind it. TRBV21-1 corresponds to a pseudogene. The CDR3 has 14 residues. The CDR3 region is CASSTRDSNYEQYF. For the CDR3, the DNA is TGTGCCAGCAGTACCCGGGACAGCAACTACGAGCAGTACTTC.

The rearrangement uses TRBV7-2 and TRBJ2-3, with 7 bases that match TRBD2. The CDR3 runs 16 residues. Germline trimming cut 0 bases from V and 0 bases from J; bases unmatched to any gene: 3. Germline V gives CDR1 SGHTA, CDR2 FQGNSA. CDR3 nucleotide sequence: TGTGCCAGCAGCTTAGCTCTGGGACTAAGCACAGATACGCAGTATTTT. Translating gives CASSLALGLSTDTQYF. Drawing the rest from reference TRBV7-2 and TRBJ2-3, the complete variable domain is GAGVSQSPSNKVTEKGKDVELRCDPISGHTALYWYRQSLGQGLEFLIYFQGNSAPDKSGLPSDRFSAERTGGSVSTLTIQRTQQEDSAVYLCASSLALGLSTDTQYFGPGTRLTVL.

The chain has TRBV7-9 and TRBJ1-4; 7 nucleotides agree with TRBD1. Unmatched junction bases numbered 6, after V lost 6 bases and J lost 8 bases. The CDR3 is 13 residues long. From germline, CDR1 is SEHNR and CDR2 FQNEAQ (reference sequence). CDR3 DNA sequence: TGTGCCAGCAGTAGGGGGCGAGGCGAAAAACTGTTTTTT. Translated, it gives CASSRGRGEKLFF. Drawing the rest from reference TRBV7-9 and TRBJ1-4, the complete variable domain is DTGVSQNPRHKITKRGQNVTFRCDPISEHNRLYWYRQTLGQGPEFLTYFQNEAQLEKSRLLSDRFSAERPKGSFSTLEIQRTEQGDSAMYLCASSRGRGEKLFFGSGTQLSVL.

Written as DNA, the CDR3 is TGCGCCAGCAGCAACGGACTAGCGGGGGGGGATACGCAGTATTTT. It is translated as CASSNGLAGGDTQYF. The V call is TRBV5-1, the J call TRBJ2-3; 15 bases are a match to TRBD2. Trimming cost V 4 bases and J 6 bases; bases outside gene matches: 3. This CDR3 contains 15 residues. Germline CDR1 SGHRS, CDR2 YFSETQ.

This clone was detected only a few times. CDR3 sequence reads: CASSEGGPWEEKLFF. The CDR3 nucleotides are TGTGCCAGCAGTGAAGGTGGGCCTTGGGAGGAAAAACTGTTTTTT. The chain uses TRBV25-1 and TRBJ1-4, with no clear D. The germline CDR1 and CDR2 sequences are MGHDK and SYGVNS. The CDR3 covers 15 residues. The V end lost 2 bases, the J end lost 8 bases, and 15 bases lay between the germline ends.